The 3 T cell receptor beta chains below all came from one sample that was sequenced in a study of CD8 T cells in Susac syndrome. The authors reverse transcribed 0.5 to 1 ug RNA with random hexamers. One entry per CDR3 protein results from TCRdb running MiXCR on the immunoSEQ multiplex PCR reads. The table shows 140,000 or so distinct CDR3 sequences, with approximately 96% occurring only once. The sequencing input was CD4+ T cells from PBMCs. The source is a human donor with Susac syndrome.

CDR3: CASSQVRDPRSPLHF. In DNA, the CDR3 is TGTGCCAGCAGCCAAGTCCGAGACCCCCGCTCACCCCTCCACTTT. The J gene is TRBJ1-6, the V gene TRBV14; D gene unclear. CDR3 size: 15 residues. Germline loops: CDR1 SGHDN, CDR2 FVKESK. Trimming pared 1 base from V and 10 bases from J, leaving 14 bases between.

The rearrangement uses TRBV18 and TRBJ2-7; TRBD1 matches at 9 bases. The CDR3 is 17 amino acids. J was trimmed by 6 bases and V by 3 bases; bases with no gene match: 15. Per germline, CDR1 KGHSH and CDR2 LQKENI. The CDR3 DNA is TGTGCCAGCTCACCGGCCTTGACAGGGGGAATTTCCGGCGAGCAGTACTTC. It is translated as CASSPALTGGISGEQYF. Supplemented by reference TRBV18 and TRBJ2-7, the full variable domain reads NAGVMQNPRHLVRRRGQEARLRCSPMKGHSHVYWYRQLPEEGLKFMVYLQKENIIDESGMPKERFSAEFPKEGPSILRIQQVVRGDSAAYFCASSPALTGGISGEQYFGPGTRLTVT.

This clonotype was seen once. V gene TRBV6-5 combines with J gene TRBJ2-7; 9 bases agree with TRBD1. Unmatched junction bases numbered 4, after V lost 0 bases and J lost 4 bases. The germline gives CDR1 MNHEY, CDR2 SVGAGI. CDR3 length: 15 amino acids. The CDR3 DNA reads TGTGCCAGCAGTTACTCCGGGGACAGGGCTTACGAGCAGTACTTC. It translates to CASSYSGDRAYEQYF.